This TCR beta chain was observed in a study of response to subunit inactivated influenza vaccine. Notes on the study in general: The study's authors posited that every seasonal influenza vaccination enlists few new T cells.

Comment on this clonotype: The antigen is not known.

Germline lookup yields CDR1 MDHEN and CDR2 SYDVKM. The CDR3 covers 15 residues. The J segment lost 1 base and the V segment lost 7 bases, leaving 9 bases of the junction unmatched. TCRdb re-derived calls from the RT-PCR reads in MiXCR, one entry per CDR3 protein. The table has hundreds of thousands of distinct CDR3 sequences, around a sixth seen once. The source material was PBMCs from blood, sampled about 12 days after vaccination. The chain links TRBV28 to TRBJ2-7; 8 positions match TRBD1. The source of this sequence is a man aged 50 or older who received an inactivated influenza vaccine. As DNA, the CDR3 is TGTGCCAGCATCCCGGGACAGGTTTTTTCCTACGAGCAGTACTTC. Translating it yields CASIPGQVFSYEQYF.